The clone carrying this TCR beta chain showed up just a few times. This specimen comes from a study of identical twins. A universal primer binding site was introduced by template switching. The final cDNA contained unique molecular identifiers. TCRdb re-called the 5' RACE reads with MiXCR, one entry per CDR3 protein. This sample has around 570,000 distinct CDR3 sequences; just under 10% occur once, and the top ten carry roughly 3%. The CDR3 consists of 14 residues. Trimming shortened V by 3 bases and J by 7 bases, and 16 bases separated the two germline ends. Germline V gene lookup returns CDR1 SEHNR and CDR2 FQNEAQ (reference sequence). A further study also used this sample, focusing on yellow fever vaccine responses in identical twins.

Sequencing used PBMCs. The chain uses TRBV7-9 and TRBJ2-7, with a weak D call TRBD2 (5 bases). The TCR originated in a woman in her late teens or twenties in good health. The chain's CDR3 is CASSFGWESGEQYF. The CDR3, as DNA: TGTGCCAGCAGCTTTGGCTGGGAGTCGGGTGAGCAGTACTTC.